This is a list of T cell receptor beta chains from one sample in a study of T cell responses to AZD1222 COVID-19 vaccine. Method: immunoSEQ multiplex PCR; TCRdb's copy keeps in-frame clones and lacks some. The table has 150,000 to 160,000 clones, 80% to 90% seen once; the top ten hold 5.5%. This sample comprised peripheral blood, obtained on day 0 of MenACWY control vaccination. Receptors originate from an adult in good health. CDR3s include the opening cysteine and the closing phenylalanine or tryptophan. Each record gives: clone size, V gene, J gene, D gene, CDR3 protein, CDR3 DNA. The D gene is left open where the match is weak. Not all rows give a size; the values are once, few, many and, for expanded clones, a class.

clone_size: NA
v_call: TRBV5-1
j_call: TRBJ1-2
d_call: TRBD1
cdr3_aa: CASSSNRGPSYGYTF
cdr3_nt: TGCGCCAGCAGCTCAAACAGGGGTCCAAGCTATGGCTACACCTTC

clone_size: medium-sized
v_call: TRBV4-2
j_call: TRBJ1-2
d_call: NA
cdr3_aa: CASRPSDRSNYGYTF
cdr3_nt: TGTGCCAGCAGACCCAGCGACAGGAGTAACTATGGCTACACCTTC

clone_size: NA
v_call: TRBV30
j_call: TRBJ1-2
d_call: NA
cdr3_aa: CAWSPRGDYGYTF
cdr3_nt: TGTGCCTGGAGTCCAAGGGGCGACTATGGCTACACCTTC

clone_size: NA
v_call: TRBV6-4
j_call: TRBJ1-2
d_call: NA
cdr3_aa: CASSDRNYGYTF
cdr3_nt: TGTGCCAGCAGTGACAGGAACTATGGCTACACCTTC

clone_size: few
v_call: TRBV24-1
j_call: TRBJ2-1
d_call: TRBD1
cdr3_aa: CATSDFDRDNNEQFF
cdr3_nt: TGTGCCACCAGTGATTTCGACAGGGACAACAATGAGCAGTTCTTC

clone_size: NA
v_call: TRBV5-4
j_call: TRBJ2-4
d_call: NA
cdr3_aa: CASSLGVGIAKNIQYF
cdr3_nt: TGTGCCAGCAGCTTGGGGGTGGGAATAGCCAAAAACATTCAGTACTTC

clone_size: NA
v_call: TRBV19
j_call: TRBJ2-3
d_call: TRBD2
cdr3_aa: CASSIEGAGAGALDTQYF
cdr3_nt: TGTGCCAGTAGTATAGAGGGGGCTGGAGCGGGAGCCCTGGATACGCAGTATTTT

clone_size: NA
v_call: TRBV6-5
j_call: TRBJ2-4
d_call: TRBD1
cdr3_aa: CASRLDRGKNIQYF
cdr3_nt: TGTGCCAGCAGACTCGACAGGGGAAAAAACATTCAGTACTTC

clone_size: NA
v_call: TRBV9
j_call: TRBJ2-7
d_call: NA
cdr3_aa: CASSAGGAAYEQYF
cdr3_nt: TGTGCCAGCAGCGCCGGCGGGGCAGCCTACGAGCAGTACTTC

clone_size: NA
v_call: TRBV14
j_call: TRBJ2-5
d_call: NA
cdr3_aa: CASSSQTGGLHPQTQYF
cdr3_nt: TGTGCCAGCAGCTCGCAAACGGGCGGTCTTCACCCCCAGACCCAGTACTTC

clone_size: NA
v_call: TRBV7-9
j_call: TRBJ2-7
d_call: NA
cdr3_aa: CASSPVPGVSYEQYF
cdr3_nt: TGTGCCAGCAGCCCAGTCCCAGGGGTTTCCTACGAGCAGTACTTC

clone_size: NA
v_call: TRBV12-3/TRBV12-4
j_call: TRBJ1-3
d_call: NA
cdr3_aa: CASSHPSTIYF
cdr3_nt: TGTGCCAGCAGCCATCCTAGCACCATATATTTT

clone_size: NA
v_call: TRBV10-2
j_call: TRBJ1-2
d_call: NA
cdr3_aa: CASSEPSGDGYTF
cdr3_nt: TGCGCCAGCAGTGAGCCCTCTGGGGACGGCTACACCTTC

clone_size: NA
v_call: TRBV6-5
j_call: TRBJ1-2
d_call: NA
cdr3_aa: CASSYSILTTTEGYTF
cdr3_nt: TGTGCCAGCAGTTACTCGATTCTTACAACTACAGAGGGCTACACCTTC

clone_size: NA
v_call: TRBV28
j_call: TRBJ1-2
d_call: NA
cdr3_aa: CASSWGGSLNYGYTF
cdr3_nt: TGTGCCAGCAGTTGGGGGGGCAGCCTTAACTATGGCTACACCTTC

clone_size: NA
v_call: TRBV24-1
j_call: TRBJ2-3
d_call: NA
cdr3_aa: CATSDLDGATDTQYF
cdr3_nt: TGTGCCACCAGTGACCTTGATGGAGCCACAGATACGCAGTATTTT

clone_size: NA
v_call: TRBV5-1
j_call: TRBJ2-5
d_call: NA
cdr3_aa: CASSFPNAETQYF
cdr3_nt: TGCGCCAGCAGCTTCCCAAATGCCGAGACCCAGTACTTC

clone_size: NA
v_call: TRBV5-8
j_call: TRBJ1-4
d_call: NA
cdr3_aa: CASSLGRGRGEKLFF
cdr3_nt: TGTGCCAGCAGCCTGGGCCGGGGGCGCGGTGAAAAACTGTTTTTT

clone_size: NA
v_call: TRBV7-6
j_call: TRBJ2-1
d_call: NA
cdr3_aa: CASSSATGKNNEQFF
cdr3_nt: TGTGCCAGCAGCTCAGCGACAGGAAAAAACAATGAGCAGTTCTTC

clone_size: NA
v_call: TRBV10-3
j_call: TRBJ1-1
d_call: NA
cdr3_aa: CAIRDSGAKSTEAFF
cdr3_nt: TGTGCCATCAGGGATTCGGGGGCAAAGAGCACTGAAGCTTTCTTT

clone_size: NA
v_call: TRBV6-1
j_call: TRBJ2-2
d_call: TRBD2
cdr3_aa: CASSADALAGHTGELFF
cdr3_nt: TGTGCCAGCAGTGCAGACGCACTAGCGGGACACACCGGGGAGCTGTTTTTT

clone_size: NA
v_call: TRBV11-3
j_call: TRBJ1-1
d_call: NA
cdr3_aa: CASSSGGGNTEAFF
cdr3_nt: TGTGCCAGCAGTTCGGGAGGTGGGAACACTGAAGCTTTCTTT

clone_size: NA
v_call: TRBV6-2/TRBV6-3
j_call: TRBJ2-7
d_call: NA
cdr3_aa: CASSYVMAQADEQYF
cdr3_nt: TGTGCCAGCAGTTACGTGATGGCCCAGGCGGACGAGCAGTACTTC

clone_size: NA
v_call: TRBV5-1
j_call: TRBJ2-5
d_call: NA
cdr3_aa: CATHGGGGQETQYF
cdr3_nt: TGCGCCACCCACGGAGGGGGCGGACAAGAGACCCAGTACTTC

clone_size: NA
v_call: TRBV5-1
j_call: TRBJ2-3
d_call: TRBD2
cdr3_aa: CASSLAVAGATDTQYF
cdr3_nt: TGCGCCAGCAGCTTGGCAGTAGCGGGAGCGACAGATACGCAGTATTTT

clone_size: NA
v_call: TRBV7-8
j_call: TRBJ2-3
d_call: TRBD2
cdr3_aa: CASSSPPAGGITDTQYF
cdr3_nt: TGTGCCAGCAGCTCCCCCCCAGCGGGGGGGATCACAGATACGCAGTATTTT

clone_size: NA
v_call: TRBV19
j_call: TRBJ2-7
d_call: TRBD1
cdr3_aa: CASSARDRGIYEQYF
cdr3_nt: TGTGCCAGTAGTGCCCGAGACAGGGGAATCTACGAGCAGTACTTC

clone_size: NA
v_call: TRBV7-2
j_call: TRBJ2-3
d_call: NA
cdr3_aa: CASKPGSSTDTQYF
cdr3_nt: TGTGCCAGCAAACCGGGGTCTAGCACAGATACGCAGTATTTT

clone_size: NA
v_call: TRBV7-9
j_call: TRBJ2-3
d_call: NA
cdr3_aa: CASSPTSPNTQYF
cdr3_nt: TGTGCCAGCAGCCCCACATCGCCAAATACGCAGTATTTT

clone_size: NA
v_call: TRBV7-8
j_call: TRBJ1-1
d_call: NA
cdr3_aa: CASSIDPSVRLTEAFF
cdr3_nt: TGTGCCAGCAGCATAGACCCTTCTGTTCGGCTCACTGAAGCTTTCTTT

clone_size: NA
v_call: TRBV19
j_call: TRBJ1-5
d_call: NA
cdr3_aa: CASSTRQTVSNQPQHF
cdr3_nt: TGTGCCAGTAGTACCAGACAGACGGTCAGCAATCAGCCCCAGCATTTT